The present T cell receptor beta chain was sequenced within a study of identical twins. Healthy Caucasians made up all donors. Germline loops: CDR1 MNHEY, CDR2 SVGEGT. The CDR3 sequence is 14 residues long. Trimming cost V 7 bases and J 3 bases; bases outside gene matches: 4. This clonotype occurred many times. Unique molecular identifiers were present on cDNA, and template switching added a universal primer site. TCRdb called the 5' RACE reads again in MiXCR, with one record for every CDR3 protein. The data contain around 250,000 distinct CDR3 sequences, 6% to 7% of them singletons. The sample was also reused in another study, on T cells expressing NK-cell markers. That work adds: The dominant NKG2C+ clonotypes represented about 1.0-7.5% of CD8+ T cells in six donors.

V is TRBV6-2 or TRBV6-3 and J is TRBJ2-1, with TRBD1 matching over 9 bases. The TCR comes from a woman between 18 and 29 years old in good health. Sequenced sample: CD8+ T cells sorted from blood. CDR3 protein: CASNGQGYYNEQFF. CDR3 bases: TGTGCCAGCAACGGACAGGGGTACTACAATGAGCAGTTCTTC.